The sequence of this T cell receptor (beta chain) was determined in a study of T cell responses to AZD1222 COVID-19 vaccine. Across the study: Pooled together were second doses at about 4 or about 12 weeks.

Regarding this clone: Its antigen is unidentified.

The germline V gene has CDR1 SGHRS and CDR2 YFSETQ. Trimming cost V 6 bases and J 1 base, with 11 bases left between them. CDR3 length: 14 amino acids. The repertoire was sequenced with immunoSEQ multiplex PCR; TCRdb's copy has only in-frame clones and lacks some. Altogether 100,000 to 150,000 clones are present, 80% to 90% being singletons, with the ten largest covering 20% to 25%. The study, taken as a whole, reports: Vaccination with two AZD1222 doses was followed by a rise in Spike-specific TCR breadth and depth. Mapped onto spike, vaccine-associated CD4 TCRs spanned it and were dominant at 160-218 and 743-854. In the spike-specific TCR repertoire, nearly half reportedly target unmutated variant regions.

Sequenced material: peripheral blood, taken on day 0 of AZD1222 vaccination. The sequence derives from an adult in good health. V is TRBV5-1 and J is TRBJ2-1, with D perhaps given as TRBD1 or TRBD2 (5 bases each). CDR3: CASNPGTSYNEQFF. Here the CDR3 DNA reads TGCGCCAGCAACCCTGGGACGTCCTACAATGAGCAGTTCTTC.